Listed below are T cell receptor beta chains from one sample, sequenced in a study of blood T cell repertoires in COVID-19. Here immunoSEQ multiplex PCR was the method, and the copy in TCRdb shows in-frame clones only, minus some. The sample holds more than 200,000 clones, roughly 91% seen once. Specimen: PBMCs or T cells enriched from blood (not recorded which). The origin of the receptors is a woman in her twenties or thirties who had recovered from COVID-19. The CDR3 runs from the conserved cysteine through the conserved F or W. A D gene is named only where the DNA matches it firmly. Some rows mark clone size as missing; the rest say once, few, many or name a class of expanded clone.

D gene: TRBD2; J gene: TRBJ2-3; V gene: TRBV19; clone size: .; CDR3 protein: CASCSAGGPSADTQYF; CDR3 DNA: TGTGCCAGCTGTTCAGCGGGAGGGCCATCGGCAGATACGCAGTATTTT
D gene: TRBD1; J gene: TRBJ1-1; V gene: TRBV3-1/TRBV3-2; clone size: .; CDR3 protein: CASSPRGRGTFF; CDR3 DNA: TGTGCCAGCAGCCCTAGGGGGCGTGGGACTTTCTTT
D gene: .; J gene: TRBJ1-2; V gene: TRBV28; clone size: .; CDR3 protein: CACSESDYGYTF; CDR3 DNA: TGTGCCTGCTCGGAGTCGGACTATGGCTACACCTTC
D gene: .; J gene: TRBJ2-3; V gene: TRBV14; clone size: .; CDR3 protein: CASSQPGADTQYF; CDR3 DNA: TGTGCCAGCAGTCAGCCGGGAGCAGATACGCAGTATTTT
D gene: .; J gene: TRBJ2-3; V gene: TRBV6-5; clone size: once; CDR3 protein: CASSYPQQYF; CDR3 DNA: TGTGCCAGCAGTTACCCCCAGCAGTATTTT
D gene: TRBD1; J gene: TRBJ1-2; V gene: TRBV5-5; clone size: .; CDR3 protein: CASSLAGTAGGPNYGYTF; CDR3 DNA: TGTGCCAGCAGCTTGGCAGGGACAGCAGGGGGTCCTAACTATGGCTACACCTTC
D gene: .; J gene: TRBJ1-5; V gene: TRBV9; clone size: .; CDR3 protein: CASSVDPGKQPQHF; CDR3 DNA: TGTGCCAGCAGCGTGGATCCAGGGAAACAGCCCCAGCATTTT
D gene: .; J gene: TRBJ1-3; V gene: TRBV4-3; clone size: .; CDR3 protein: CASSQDPGNSGNTIYF; CDR3 DNA: TGCGCCAGCAGCCAAGACCCCGGGAACTCTGGAAACACCATATATTTT
D gene: .; J gene: TRBJ1-3; V gene: TRBV27; clone size: .; CDR3 protein: CASSQTGPSRGNTIYF; CDR3 DNA: TGTGCCAGCAGCCAAACAGGGCCCAGTAGAGGAAACACCATATATTTT
D gene: .; J gene: TRBJ2-1; V gene: TRBV4-1; clone size: .; CDR3 protein: CASSQAGDDSYNEQFF; CDR3 DNA: TGCGCCAGCAGCCAAGCGGGGGACGACTCCTACAATGAGCAGTTCTTC
D gene: .; J gene: TRBJ1-1; V gene: TRBV28; clone size: .; CDR3 protein: CASSFDGARTEAFF; CDR3 DNA: TGTGCCAGCAGTTTTGATGGGGCCAGGACTGAAGCTTTCTTT
D gene: TRBD2; J gene: TRBJ2-3; V gene: TRBV24-1; clone size: .; CDR3 protein: CATSDLLSGGNTDTQYF; CDR3 DNA: TGTGCCACCAGTGATTTGCTCAGCGGGGGGAACACAGATACGCAGTATTTT
D gene: .; J gene: TRBJ1-1; V gene: TRBV28; clone size: .; CDR3 protein: CASHRRAGDTEAFF; CDR3 DNA: TGTGCCAGCCACCGACGGGCGGGGGACACTGAAGCTTTCTTT
D gene: TRBD1; J gene: TRBJ1-1; V gene: TRBV14; clone size: .; CDR3 protein: CASSQGHRGSEAFF; CDR3 DNA: TGTGCCAGCAGCCAAGGGCACAGGGGTTCTGAAGCTTTCTTT
D gene: TRBD2; J gene: TRBJ2-1; V gene: TRBV4-3; clone size: .; CDR3 protein: CASSQGSSGASYNEQFF; CDR3 DNA: TGCGCCAGCAGCCAGGGCTCTAGCGGAGCGTCCTACAATGAGCAGTTCTTC
D gene: .; J gene: TRBJ1-1; V gene: TRBV28; clone size: .; CDR3 protein: CASSPTGIAFF; CDR3 DNA: TGTGCCAGCAGTCCTACCGGGATAGCTTTCTTT
D gene: .; J gene: TRBJ1-2; V gene: TRBV28; clone size: .; CDR3 protein: CASSFGQAFYGYTF; CDR3 DNA: TGTGCCAGCAGTTTTGGCCAGGCATTCTATGGCTACACCTTC
D gene: .; J gene: TRBJ1-4; V gene: TRBV3-1/TRBV3-2; clone size: .; CDR3 protein: CASSPTGGAGEKLFF; CDR3 DNA: TGTGCCAGCAGCCCGACTGGAGGAGCGGGTGAAAAACTGTTTTTT
D gene: TRBD2; J gene: TRBJ2-1; V gene: TRBV7-9; clone size: .; CDR3 protein: CASSTTSGGYNEQFF; CDR3 DNA: TGTGCCAGCAGCACCACTAGCGGAGGTTACAATGAGCAGTTCTTC
D gene: TRBD1; J gene: TRBJ1-6; V gene: TRBV30; clone size: .; CDR3 protein: CACDRGKYNSPLHF; CDR3 DNA: TGTGCTTGCGACAGGGGGAAGTATAATTCACCCCTCCACTTT
D gene: TRBD1; J gene: TRBJ1-2; V gene: TRBV11-2; clone size: .; CDR3 protein: CASSLDGRQGFYGYTF; CDR3 DNA: TGTGCCAGCAGCTTAGATGGTAGACAGGGGTTCTATGGCTACACCTTC
D gene: .; J gene: TRBJ2-3; V gene: TRBV9; clone size: .; CDR3 protein: CASSVEVGGVDTQYF; CDR3 DNA: TGTGCCAGCAGCGTAGAGGTGGGAGGAGTGGATACGCAGTATTTT
D gene: .; J gene: TRBJ1-1; V gene: TRBV18; clone size: .; CDR3 protein: CASSPPTLTGPEAFF; CDR3 DNA: TGTGCCAGCTCACCACCGACACTCACAGGACCTGAAGCTTTCTTT
D gene: TRBD1; J gene: TRBJ2-7; V gene: TRBV5-1; clone size: .; CDR3 protein: CASSSGDRDYEQYF; CDR3 DNA: TGCGCCAGCAGCTCAGGGGACAGGGATTACGAGCAGTACTTC
D gene: .; J gene: TRBJ2-2; V gene: TRBV19; clone size: .; CDR3 protein: CASSDRGNTGELFF; CDR3 DNA: TGTGCCAGTAGTGACCGGGGGAACACCGGGGAGCTGTTTTTT
D gene: TRBD1; J gene: TRBJ1-4; V gene: TRBV6-5; clone size: .; CDR3 protein: CASSWGGQDNEKLFF; CDR3 DNA: TGTGCCAGCAGTTGGGGCGGACAGGATAATGAAAAACTGTTTTTT
D gene: .; J gene: TRBJ1-5; V gene: TRBV7-6; clone size: .; CDR3 protein: CASSLGGQNQPQHF; CDR3 DNA: TGTGCCAGCAGCTTAGGTGGACAGAATCAGCCCCAGCATTTT
D gene: .; J gene: TRBJ2-1; V gene: TRBV6-5; clone size: .; CDR3 protein: CASSYMRGNNEQFF; CDR3 DNA: TGTGCCAGCAGTTACATGCGCGGCAACAATGAGCAGTTCTTC
D gene: .; J gene: TRBJ2-3; V gene: TRBV7-2; clone size: .; CDR3 protein: CASSLRGGGADTQYF; CDR3 DNA: TGTGCCAGCAGCTTAAGAGGAGGGGGGGCAGATACGCAGTATTTT
D gene: .; J gene: TRBJ2-1; V gene: TRBV19; clone size: .; CDR3 protein: CASTNLPTGYNEQFF; CDR3 DNA: TGTGCCAGTACTAATCTCCCGACAGGTTACAATGAGCAGTTCTTC
D gene: TRBD2; J gene: TRBJ2-1; V gene: TRBV6-2/TRBV6-3; clone size: .; CDR3 protein: CASSLPGLVNEQFF; CDR3 DNA: TGTGCCAGCAGTTTACCGGGACTAGTCAATGAGCAGTTCTTC
D gene: TRBD1; J gene: TRBJ2-7; V gene: TRBV7-2; clone size: .; CDR3 protein: CASSLLGTVNYEQYF; CDR3 DNA: TGTGCCAGCAGCTTATTAGGGACAGTTAACTACGAGCAGTACTTC
D gene: .; J gene: TRBJ1-3; V gene: TRBV7-9; clone size: .; CDR3 protein: CASSFNHGGNTIYF; CDR3 DNA: TGTGCCAGCAGCTTCAACCACGGGGGAAACACCATATATTTT
D gene: TRBD1; J gene: TRBJ1-1; V gene: TRBV7-6; clone size: .; CDR3 protein: CASSRQGDEAFF; CDR3 DNA: TGTGCCAGCAGCCGACAGGGAGATGAAGCTTTCTTT
D gene: .; J gene: TRBJ1-2; V gene: TRBV9; clone size: .; CDR3 protein: CASSVGSMSLLGYTF; CDR3 DNA: TGTGCCAGCAGCGTAGGGAGTATGTCCCTCCTTGGCTACACCTTC
D gene: .; J gene: TRBJ2-6; V gene: TRBV18; clone size: .; CDR3 protein: CASSPGAGLSDSGANVLTF; CDR3 DNA: TGTGCCAGCTCACCTGGCGCGGGACTCTCAGACTCTGGGGCCAACGTCCTGACTTTC
D gene: .; J gene: TRBJ1-3; V gene: TRBV18; clone size: .; CDR3 protein: CASSPQGSGNTIYF; CDR3 DNA: TGTGCCAGCTCACCTCAGGGGTCTGGAAACACCATATATTTT
D gene: .; J gene: TRBJ1-5; V gene: TRBV19; clone size: .; CDR3 protein: CASSIDHNQPQHF; CDR3 DNA: TGTGCCAGTAGTATAGATCATAATCAGCCCCAGCATTTT
D gene: .; J gene: TRBJ2-5; V gene: TRBV9; clone size: .; CDR3 protein: CASSVSGGGETQYF; CDR3 DNA: TGTGCCAGCAGCGTTTCAGGGGGAGGAGAGACCCAGTACTTC
D gene: .; J gene: TRBJ2-7; V gene: TRBV7-8; clone size: once; CDR3 protein: CASSLGLDDLYEQYF; CDR3 DNA: TGTGCCAGCAGCTTAGGCCTAGACGACCTCTACGAGCAGTACTTC
D gene: TRBD1; J gene: TRBJ1-1; V gene: TRBV29-1; clone size: once; CDR3 protein: CSDRTRGTEAFF; CDR3 DNA: TGCAGCGATCGGACCAGGGGGACTGAAGCTTTCTTT
D gene: .; J gene: TRBJ2-5; V gene: TRBV21-1; clone size: .; CDR3 protein: CASRGHRCPKETQYF; CDR3 DNA: TGTGCCAGCAGGGGACACCGATGCCCTAAGGAGACCCAGTACTTC
D gene: .; J gene: TRBJ1-1; V gene: TRBV12-3/TRBV12-4; clone size: few; CDR3 protein: CASSPRDKTEAFF; CDR3 DNA: TGTGCCAGCAGTCCCCGAGACAAAACTGAAGCTTTCTTT
D gene: TRBD2; J gene: TRBJ2-2; V gene: TRBV7-2; clone size: .; CDR3 protein: CASSREGNTGELFF; CDR3 DNA: TGTGCCAGCAGCCGGGAGGGAAACACCGGGGAGCTGTTTTTT
D gene: .; J gene: TRBJ2-7; V gene: TRBV9; clone size: .; CDR3 protein: CASSPRVEPIHEQYF; CDR3 DNA: TGTGCCAGCAGCCCCCGCGTGGAGCCGATTCACGAGCAGTACTTC
D gene: TRBD1; J gene: TRBJ1-5; V gene: TRBV7-8; clone size: .; CDR3 protein: CASSPTRPGGAGQPQHF; CDR3 DNA: TGTGCCAGCAGCCCCACCCGCCCAGGGGGCGCGGGTCAGCCCCAGCATTTT
D gene: TRBD2; J gene: TRBJ2-2; V gene: TRBV7-9; clone size: .; CDR3 protein: CASSLFRGGTGELFF; CDR3 DNA: TGTGCCAGCAGCTTATTTAGGGGAGGGACCGGGGAGCTGTTTTTT
D gene: TRBD2; J gene: TRBJ2-7; V gene: TRBV28; clone size: few; CDR3 protein: CASSLAGGSYEQYF; CDR3 DNA: TGTGCCAGCAGTTTAGCGGGAGGCTCCTACGAGCAGTACTTC
D gene: TRBD2; J gene: TRBJ2-1; V gene: TRBV9; clone size: .; CDR3 protein: CASSVAGGSFNEQFF; CDR3 DNA: TGTGCCAGCAGCGTCGCGGGGGGCTCATTCAATGAGCAGTTCTTC
D gene: TRBD2; J gene: TRBJ2-1; V gene: TRBV27; clone size: .; CDR3 protein: CASSPGLAGGNEQFF; CDR3 DNA: TGTGCCAGCAGTCCCGGACTAGCGGGAGGGAATGAGCAGTTCTTC
D gene: .; J gene: TRBJ1-6; V gene: TRBV7-2; clone size: .; CDR3 protein: CASRKQGSYNSPLHF; CDR3 DNA: TGTGCCAGCAGGAAACAGGGATCCTATAATTCACCCCTCCACTTT
D gene: TRBD2; J gene: TRBJ2-7; V gene: TRBV7-2; clone size: .; CDR3 protein: CASRRTSGSYEQYF; CDR3 DNA: TGTGCCAGCAGGAGGACTAGCGGATCCTACGAGCAGTACTTC
D gene: TRBD1; J gene: TRBJ1-4; V gene: TRBV10-3; clone size: .; CDR3 protein: CASSGQATNEKLFF; CDR3 DNA: TGTGCCAGCAGCGGACAGGCAACTAATGAAAAACTGTTTTTT
D gene: .; J gene: TRBJ1-2; V gene: TRBV14; clone size: .; CDR3 protein: CASSQEISYGYTF; CDR3 DNA: TGTGCCAGCAGCCAAGAGATCAGCTATGGCTACACCTTC
D gene: .; J gene: TRBJ2-7; V gene: TRBV4-3; clone size: .; CDR3 protein: CASSRSRGVYEQYF; CDR3 DNA: TGCGCCAGCAGCCGCAGCAGGGGCGTCTACGAGCAGTACTTC
D gene: TRBD2; J gene: TRBJ2-7; V gene: TRBV11-2; clone size: .; CDR3 protein: CASSLTDRSGGNSYEQYF; CDR3 DNA: TGTGCCAGCAGCTTGACAGACCGTAGCGGGGGGAACTCCTACGAGCAGTACTTC
D gene: TRBD1; J gene: TRBJ1-2; V gene: TRBV5-1; clone size: .; CDR3 protein: CASRDRAQEYGYTF; CDR3 DNA: TGCGCCAGCCGGGACAGGGCTCAGGAGTATGGCTACACCTTC
D gene: TRBD1; J gene: TRBJ2-2; V gene: TRBV4-1; clone size: .; CDR3 protein: CASRKGATREWGTGELFF; CDR3 DNA: TGCGCCAGCAGAAAGGGGGCCACCCGAGAGTGGGGCACCGGGGAGCTGTTTTTT
D gene: TRBD2; J gene: TRBJ2-7; V gene: TRBV29-1; clone size: .; CDR3 protein: CSGLGGSSYEQYF; CDR3 DNA: TGCAGCGGTTTGGGGGGGAGTTCCTACGAGCAGTACTTC
D gene: .; J gene: TRBJ1-2; V gene: TRBV24-1; clone size: .; CDR3 protein: CATSERINTF; CDR3 DNA: TGTGCCACCAGTGAGCGTATAAACACCTTC